This TCR beta chain was sequenced during a study of cytomegalovirus exposure and HLA in healthy donors. Across the whole study: The study placed about four fifths of its roughly 430 genotyped donors in the Caucasian-associated ancestry cluster. Study observations and caveats: Earlier findings revealed that most TCR beta V segments proved productive either about 87% or about 30% of the time.

The PCR made use of 60 Vbeta and 13 Jbeta primers. Sequencing was performed with immunoSEQ multiplex PCR; in TCRdb, only in-frame clones are kept and a portion is missing. The sample carries about 250,000 clones, around 65% recorded once. V was pared by 2 bases and J by 3 bases, with 3 bases of the junction left unmatched. Germline lookup yields CDR1 SGHTA and CDR2 FQGNSA. This CDR3 contains 14 residues. The table lists this clone with a count of one. Its antigen is still unknown. This receptor was taken from a female donor in good health and CMV-seronegative. V is TRBV7-2 and J is TRBJ2-7; 8 bases agree with TRBD1. Sequencing was performed on PBMCs. The CDR3 is CASSLHRGSYEQYF. The CDR3, as DNA: TGTGCCAGCAGCTTACACAGGGGGAGCTACGAGCAGTACTTC.